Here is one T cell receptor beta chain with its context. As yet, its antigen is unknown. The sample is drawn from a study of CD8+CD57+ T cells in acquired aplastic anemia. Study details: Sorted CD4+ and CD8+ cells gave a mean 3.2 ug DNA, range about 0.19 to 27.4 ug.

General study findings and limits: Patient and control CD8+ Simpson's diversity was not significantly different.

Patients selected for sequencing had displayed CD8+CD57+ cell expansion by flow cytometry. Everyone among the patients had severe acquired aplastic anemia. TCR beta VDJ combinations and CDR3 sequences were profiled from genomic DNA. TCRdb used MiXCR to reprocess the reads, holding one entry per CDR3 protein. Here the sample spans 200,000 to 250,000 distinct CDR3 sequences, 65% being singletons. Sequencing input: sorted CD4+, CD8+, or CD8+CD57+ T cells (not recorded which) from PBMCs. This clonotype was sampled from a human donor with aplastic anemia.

The CDR3 DNA sequence: TGCAGTGCTAGAGATCCTATGCTCAGTTCAGGGTGGGATTCACCCCTCCACTTT. Amino acids: CSARDPMLSSGWDSPLHF. The genes are TRBV20-1 and TRBJ1-6; the D gene is possibly TRBD1 (5 bases). This CDR3 region has 18 residues. Germline V gene lookup returns CDR1 DFQATT and CDR2 SNEGSKA (reference sequence). Trimming left V 0 bases short and J 8 bases short, with 23 bases between.